Following are 32 T cell receptor beta chains from one sample sequenced in a study of CD8 T cells in Susac syndrome. The RNA input was about 0.5 to 1 ug, and it was reverse transcribed with random hexamers. TCRdb independently ran MiXCR on the immunoSEQ multiplex PCR reads; one entry per CDR3 protein. In the table there are over 130,000 distinct CDR3 sequences, roughly 95% of which are singletons. Sequenced: CD4+ T cells from PBMCs. The source is a human donor with multiple sclerosis.

V usage is TRBV9 and J usage is TRBJ2-1, with a weak D call TRBD2 (6 bases). Trimming left V 3 bases short and J 4 bases short, with 17 bases between. CDR3 length: 16 amino acids. Germline CDR1 and CDR2: SGDLS and YYNGEE. CDR3 nucleotide sequence: TGTGCCAGCAGCGAAAGACTTGGGGAGGCATACAATGAGCAGTTCTTC. This translates into CASSERLGEAYNEQFF.

This clonotype came up once. This chain connects TRBV27 to TRBJ2-7; D may be TRBD1 (5 bases). V gave up 7 bases and J gave up 1 base, with 14 bases separating them. Germline V gene sequence: CDR1 MNHEY, CDR2 SMNVEV (reference sequence). CDR3 length equals 14 residues. The CDR3, as DNA: TGTGCCAGCAAGCCAGGGATTCCTTCCTACGAGCAGTACTTC. It specifies CASKPGIPSYEQYF.

The rearrangement links TRBV20-1 to TRBJ2-1; TRBD2 aligns across 7 bases. This CDR3 has 12 residues. J lost 9 bases, V lost 0 bases, and 2 bases had no gene match. Germline CDR1 DFQATT, CDR2 SNEGSKA (reference sequence). CDR3 sequence reads: CSARDLAVEQFF. CDR3 nucleotides: TGCAGTGCTAGAGATCTAGCGGTTGAGCAGTTCTTC.

V is TRBV5-4 and J is TRBJ2-7; D is unclear. Germline lookup yields CDR1 SGHNT and CDR2 YYREEE (reference sequence). CDR3 length equals 13 residues. The V end lost 0 bases, the J end lost 1 base, and 5 bases lay between the germline ends. The CDR3 sequence is CASSLEGSYEQYF. CDR3 in DNA: TGTGCCAGCAGCTTGGAAGGGTCCTACGAGCAGTACTTC.

The rearrangement links TRBV21-1 to TRBJ2-7; the table's D gene call, TRBD2, was not cross checked with the DNA. TRBV21-1 is described as a pseudogene. CDR3 length equals 14 residues. CDR3 residues: CASSRLAGFNEQYF. For the CDR3, the DNA is TGTGCCAGCAGCAGACTAGCGGGGTTCAACGAGCAGTACTTC.

The genes are TRBV20-1 and TRBJ2-1; D unclear. CDR1 is DFQATT, CDR2 SNEGSKA, per germline (reference sequence). V shed 6 bases and J shed 5 bases, with 8 bases lying between them. The CDR3 is 11 amino acids. In DNA form, the CDR3 reads TGCAGTGCCCCGCGACACAATGAGCAGTTCTTC. Protein: CSAPRHNEQFF.

Written as DNA, the CDR3 is TGCAGCGTCGGTCGTAGGGGACACAACACCGGGGAGCTGTTTTTT. Its translation is CSVGRRGHNTGELFF. The chain uses TRBV29-1 and TRBJ2-2, with a possible D match to TRBD1 (6 bases). CDR1 and CDR2 (germline): SQVTM, ANQGSEA. V was cut by 6 bases and J by 2 bases, with 16 bases left in between. CDR3 length: 15 residues.

The DNA of the CDR3 is TGTGCCAGCAAGCCGCCCCTTCGGGAGTACTCCCCTTTGAACACTGAAGCTTTCTTT. This translates into CASKPPLREYSPLNTEAFF. V and J are TRBV7-9 and TRBJ1-1; D gene uncertain. The CDR3 has 19 amino acids. V gave up 7 bases and J gave up 0 bases, with 27 bases separating them. The germline V gene encodes CDR1 SEHNR and CDR2 FQNEAQ (reference sequence).

This clonotype was recorded once. V and J are TRBV27 and TRBJ2-7; no clear D gene. Germline V lookup: CDR1 MNHEY, CDR2 SMNVEV (reference sequence). The CDR3 runs to 13 residues. Deletions cut 5 bases from V and 4 bases from J, with 12 bases between. As DNA, the CDR3 is TGTGCCAGCAGTCCACCCGCTGGTTACGAGCAGTACTTC. Amino acid sequence: CASSPPAGYEQYF.

This rearrangement joins TRBV15 to TRBJ2-3; unclear D gene. This CDR3 spans 15 amino acids. Trimming took 1 base from V and 3 from J, leaving 11 bases between them. The germline V gene encodes CDR1 LNHNV and CDR2 YYDKDF (reference sequence). The chain's CDR3 is CATSRARFGTDTQYF. CDR3 bases: TGTGCCACCAGCAGAGCCCGTTTCGGGACAGATACGCAGTATTTT. The full variable domain, rest sourced from reference TRBV15 and TRBJ2-3, is DAMVIQNPRYQVTQFGKPVTLSCSQTLNHNVMYWYQQKSSQAPKLLFHYYDKDFNNEADTPDNFQSRRPNTSFCFLDIRSPGLGDTAMYLCATSRARFGTDTQYFGPGTRLTVL.

The gene calls are TRBV12-3 or TRBV12-4 and TRBJ2-4; 9 bases match TRBD1. With 6 bases clipped from V and 1 base from J, the junction kept 4 bases outside the gene matches. CDR3 length: 15 amino acids. The CDR3 spells CASSQQGAAKNIQYF. The CDR3 DNA follows: TGTGCCAGCAGCCAACAGGGGGCGGCCAAAAACATTCAGTACTTC.

J is TRBJ2-1 and V is TRBV7-9; 11 bases align to TRBD2. The CDR3 runs 16 residues. J was trimmed by 5 bases and V by 7 bases; bases with no gene match: 10. Per germline, CDR1 SEHNR and CDR2 FQNEAQ (reference sequence). CDR3 nucleotide sequence: TGTGCCAGCAACTACTACCTAGCGGGAGGAAACAATGAGCAGTTCTTC. Translation gives CASNYYLAGGNNEQFF.

The chain employs TRBV4-1 and TRBJ1-1; D perhaps matches TRBD1 (5 bases). The CDR3 loop spans 17 amino acids. Trimming removed 0 bases at V and 0 bases at J, with 14 bases between. Germline V gene lookup returns CDR1 MGHRA and CDR2 YSYEKL. CDR3 DNA sequence: TGCGCCAGCAGCCAAGACCGAATGGGGGGGGTGAACACTGAAGCTTTCTTT. It is translated as CASSQDRMGGVNTEAFF.

V is TRBV5-4 and J is TRBJ2-7, with TRBD1 identical over 7 bases. The V segment lost 5 bases and the J segment 5 bases; nucleotides outside the gene matches: 7. The CDR3 loop spans 13 amino acids. Per the germline V gene, CDR1 is SGHNT and CDR2 is YYREEE (reference sequence). The CDR3 bases are TGTGCCAGCAGAAGGGACAGCCTAAACGAGCAGTACTTC. It codes for CASRRDSLNEQYF.

This clonotype came up a few times. The rearrangement links TRBV10-2 to TRBJ1-2, with D unresolved. The V gene's germline CDR1 is WSHSY and CDR2 SAAADI. The CDR3 totals 14 residues. Trimming took off 3 bases at V and 8 bases at J, with 16 bases between the two ends. The CDR3 DNA reads TGCGCCAGCAGTGATATTTGGCCTACGGGGGGCTACACCTTC. It specifies CASSDIWPTGGYTF.

CDR3 in amino acids: CSAREWRISNQPQHF. The DNA for the CDR3 is TGCAGTGCTAGAGAGTGGCGGATTAGCAATCAGCCCCAGCATTTT. This sequence joins TRBV20-1 and TRBJ1-5; no firm D call. V shed 0 bases and J shed 0 bases, with 9 bases lying between them. CDR3 length: 15 amino acids. The V gene's germline CDR1 is DFQATT and CDR2 SNEGSKA (reference sequence).

This clonotype turned up a few times. The V and J genes are TRBV11-2 and TRBJ2-7, with TRBD1 matching over 8 bases. This CDR3 has 14 residues. Germline V lookup: CDR1 SGHAT, CDR2 FQNNGV. After removal of 3 bases from V and 2 bases from J, the junction contained 3 bases not matched to a gene. CDR3 protein: CASSLGTGTYEQYF. In nucleotides, the CDR3 is TGTGCCAGCAGCTTGGGGACAGGTACCTACGAGCAGTACTTC.

V is TRBV29-1 and J is TRBJ1-1, with no clear D. CDR1 and CDR2 from the germline V gene are SQVTM and ANQGSEA. The V gene lost 6 bases and the J gene lost 0 bases, with 17 bases spanning the gap. This CDR3 is 15 amino acids long. The CDR3 DNA follows: TGCAGCGTCGAGCCTGAATCGGTGTTGAACACTGAAGCTTTCTTT. The encoded protein is CSVEPESVLNTEAFF.

V gene TRBV30 combines with J gene TRBJ1-1; D not certain. V gave up 0 bases and J gave up 2 bases, with 7 bases separating them. The CDR3 loop spans 13 amino acids. CDR1 is GTSNPN, CDR2 SVGIG, per germline (reference sequence). DNA of the CDR3: TGTGCCTGGAGTGTACAGAGCAACACTGAAGCTTTCTTT. It codes for CAWSVQSNTEAFF.

The V call is TRBV4-1, the J call TRBJ1-1; a possible D gene is TRBD1 (6 bases). Trimming took off 1 base at V and 1 base at J, with 10 bases between the two ends. The CDR3 runs to 15 residues. Germline V gives CDR1 MGHRA, CDR2 YSYEKL. The CDR3, as DNA: TGCGCCAGCAGCCAAGTTCTCAGGGGGAACACTGAAGCTTTCTTT. This gives the protein CASSQVLRGNTEAFF.

The J gene is TRBJ2-5, the V gene TRBV5-1; D might be TRBD1 (6 bases). Trimming cost V 5 bases and J 2 bases, with 19 bases left between them. Germline CDR1 and CDR2: SGHRS and YFSETQ. CDR3 length: 16 amino acids. CDR3 DNA: TGCGCCAGCAGATCTGGGGGCTACCGTGCACAAGAGACCCAGTACTTC. Protein sequence: CASRSGGYRAQETQYF.

The chain links TRBV13 to TRBJ2-6, with D uncertain. The V and J ends lost 11 bases and 0 bases respectively, with 8 bases between them. Germline loops: CDR1 PRHDT, CDR2 FYEKMQ (reference sequence). This CDR3 is built from 13 residues. CDR3 in DNA: TGTGCCTGCCGGGTCTCTGGGGCCAACGTCCTGACTTTC. Residues: CACRVSGANVLTF.

This chain uses TRBV12-3 or TRBV12-4 with TRBJ2-1, with a tentative D call TRBD2 (6 bases). The length of the CDR3 is 17 residues. Trimming stripped 1 base from V and 8 bases from J, with 21 bases between. The CDR3 DNA is TGTGCCAGCAGTTTAGTAGTAAGGATTAGCGGAGGCGATGAGCAGTTCTTC. Residues: CASSLVVRISGGDEQFF.

This sequence joins TRBV9 and TRBJ2-7; 11 positions match TRBD2. CDR3 length equals 15 residues. With 4 bases clipped from V and 7 bases from J, the junction kept 10 bases outside the gene matches. Germline V lookup: CDR1 SGDLS, CDR2 YYNGEE. CDR3 in amino acids: CASSSPGTSGGEQYF. The CDR3 nucleotides are TGTGCCAGCAGCTCCCCCGGGACTAGCGGTGGGGAGCAGTACTTC.

The chain carries TRBV28 and TRBJ1-3, with D possibly being TRBD1 (6 bases). Germline V gene lookup returns CDR1 MDHEN and CDR2 SYDVKM. Deletions cut 7 bases from V and 4 bases from J, with 14 bases between. The CDR3 has 14 amino acids. CDR3 protein: CASTIAGAGNTIYF. The CDR3 nucleotides read TGTGCCAGCACCATTGCAGGGGCGGGAAACACCATATATTTT.

The CDR3: CASSRAPRGTQYF. The CDR3 DNA reads TGTGCCAGCAGCCGTGCCCCCCGGGGGACCCAGTACTTC. This chain uses TRBV7-7 with TRBJ2-5, with D maybe TRBD2 (5 bases). The CDR3 has 13 amino acids. Trimming removed 5 bases at V and 7 bases at J, with 14 bases between. Germline V gene sequence: CDR1 SSHAT, CDR2 FNYEAQ (reference sequence).

The V and J genes are TRBV29-1 and TRBJ2-1; 7 bases are shared with TRBD2. Losses at the gene ends were 6 bases for V and 0 bases for J; bases not matched to a gene: 5. Germline V gene sequence: CDR1 SQVTM, CDR2 ANQGSEA. The CDR3 covers 14 residues. In DNA, the CDR3 is TGCAGCGTCAAGCGGGATCTCTCCTACAATGAGCAGTTCTTC. It is translated as CSVKRDLSYNEQFF.

This clonotype has a single count. The chain is built from TRBV20-1 and TRBJ2-7; the D gene is possibly TRBD2 (5 bases). Trimming left V 8 bases short and J 2 bases short, with 13 bases between. CDR1 is DFQATT and CDR2 is SNEGSKA in the germline V gene (reference sequence). The CDR3 loop spans 12 amino acids. The DNA of the CDR3 is TGCAGTATGGACCGGGGAACCTACGAGCAGTACTTC. This sequence encodes CSMDRGTYEQYF.

This chain links TRBV13 with TRBJ1-5; D is ambiguous. V lost 0 bases, J lost 6 bases, and 9 bases lay in between. Germline V gene lookup returns CDR1 PRHDT and CDR2 FYEKMQ (reference sequence). CDR3 length: 14 residues. Here the CDR3 DNA reads TGTGCCAGCAGCTTAGGATCCGCGGGTCAGCCCCAGCATTTT. This translates into CASSLGSAGQPQHF.

The rearrangement uses TRBV30 and TRBJ1-6; TRBD1 is a possible D gene (5 bases). The CDR3 spans 14 residues. CDR1 is GTSNPN and CDR2 is SVGIG in the germline V gene (reference sequence). V was shortened by 2 bases and J by 10 bases, with 15 bases between the two germline ends. CDR3 residues: CAWSRTGGVSPLHF. CDR3 bases: TGTGCCTGGAGTCGTACAGGAGGTGTATCACCCCTCCACTTT.

J is TRBJ2-7 and V is TRBV9; the D is unclear. Germline V gives CDR1 SGDLS, CDR2 YYNGEE. The CDR3 runs 14 residues. The V and J ends lost 0 bases and 2 bases respectively, with 9 bases between them. CDR3 residues: CASSVDGFAYEQYF. The CDR3 bases are TGTGCCAGCAGCGTAGATGGCTTCGCCTACGAGCAGTACTTC.

This rearrangement joins TRBV30 to TRBJ1-6; D remains ambiguous. V was pared by 0 bases and J by 10 bases, with 13 bases between. CDR3 size: 14 residues. CDR1 is GTSNPN and CDR2 is SVGIG in the germline V gene (reference sequence). Here the CDR3 DNA reads TGTGCCTGGAGTGTATATAGCGTTGGATCACCCCTCCACTTT. It yields the protein CAWSVYSVGSPLHF.